The rows below give T cell receptor beta chains drawn from one sample of a study of CD8 T cells in ankylosing spondylitis. TCRdb recomputed calls from the 5' RACE reads with MiXCR, one row per CDR3 protein. The top ten hold just over 14% of the sample, which has 350,000 or so distinct CDR3 sequences, 6.5% to 10% seen once. The sample was blood, either unsorted or a sorted T cell fraction (not recorded which). The receptors derive from a male donor with ankylosing spondylitis. Each CDR3 is given with its conserved first and last residue. Each record gives: CDR3 DNA, CDR3 protein, clone size, CDR3 length, J gene, V gene, D gene. The D gene is left open where the match is weak. The size of a clone is reported for some rows only, either as once, few or many, or as a class for expanded clones.

TGTGCCAGCAGCCCCCGACTAGCGGGAGCCTTCAATGAGCAGTTCTTC CASSPRLAGAFNEQFF . 16 TRBJ2-1 TRBV11-2 TRBD2
TGTGCCAGCAGCAATTCTAGCGGGAGGGCCGTCGGGGAGCTGTTTTTT CASSNSSGRAVGELFF . 16 TRBJ2-2 TRBV11-3 TRBD2
TGCGCCAGCAACTGGGGGGGGCAAACGAACACCGGGGAGCTGTTTTTT CASNWGGQTNTGELFF many 16 TRBJ2-2 TRBV5-1 .
TGTGCCAGCAGCAAGACAGGGGTGGGTGAAGCTTTCTTT CASSKTGVGEAFF . 13 TRBJ1-1 TRBV7-6 TRBD1
TGTGCCACCAGTGATTTACCAGCGGGAGGCCAAGAGACCCAGTACTTC CATSDLPAGGQETQYF . 16 TRBJ2-5 TRBV24-1 TRBD2
TGCAGTGCCGGGGGGGGGACAGGGGGCAGTCAGCCCCAGCATTTT CSAGGGTGGSQPQHF . 15 TRBJ1-5 TRBV20-1 TRBD1
TGCGCCAGCAGCCGGCTGGGGGCGAACACCGGGGAGCTGTTTTTT CASSRLGANTGELFF many 15 TRBJ2-2 TRBV5-1 .
TGCGCCAGCAGACCGCGGGAGGGGTTTGGAGCCACTGAAGCTTTCTTT CASRPREGFGATEAFF few 16 TRBJ1-1 TRBV5-1 .
TGTGCCAGCAGCTACGGGGACAGGGGTCTCGCTGAAGCTTTCTTT CASSYGDRGLAEAFF . 15 TRBJ1-1 TRBV7-9 TRBD1
TGTGCCAGCAGCCCTCGGAGGTCTGGGGCCAACGTCCTGACTTTC CASSPRRSGANVLTF . 15 TRBJ2-6 TRBV7-3 .
TGCAGTGCTAGAGATCCTCGGGAGGGCCAAGAGACCCAGTACTTC CSARDPREGQETQYF . 15 TRBJ2-5 TRBV20-1 TRBD2
TGTGCCAGCAGCATTACCAGGGGTCCTAACACCGGGGAGCTGTTTTTT CASSITRGPNTGELFF . 16 TRBJ2-2 TRBV7-3 .
TGTGCCAGCGGGGATGGGCTTGTCAATGAGCAGTTCTTC CASGDGLVNEQFF . 13 TRBJ2-1 TRBV5-6 .
TGTGCCAGCCCTCCCCCAGGGCACCGTCTCTCCTACGAGCAGTACTTC CASPPPGHRLSYEQYF . 16 TRBJ2-7 TRBV28 .
TGCGCCAGCAGCTTGGAGGCGGGAGGGAGGAGCTCCTACGAGCAGTACTTC CASSLEAGGRSSYEQYF few 17 TRBJ2-7 TRBV5-1 TRBD2
TGTGCCACCAGCAGAGACCCGACTAGCGGGTTGTCTGGTACGCAGTATTTT CATSRDPTSGLSGTQYF . 17 TRBJ2-3 TRBV15 TRBD2
TGCAGCGTTGAACTGCGGAGATACGAGCAGTACTTC CSVELRRYEQYF few 12 TRBJ2-7 TRBV29-1 .
TGTGCCAGCAGTTTAAGGGGGTACGGACGCTACGAGCAGTACTTC CASSLRGYGRYEQYF . 15 TRBJ2-7 TRBV12-3/TRBV12-4 .
TGCAGTGCTGGGGGGCTACTAGCGGAGACCCAGTACTTC CSAGGLLAETQYF . 13 TRBJ2-5 TRBV20-1 .
TGCAGTGCCCTGAACTATGGCTACACCTTC CSALNYGYTF . 10 TRBJ1-2 TRBV20-1 .
TGTGCCAGCTCACCCCAGGGACTAGCGGGTAAGGACAATGAGCAGTTCTTC CASSPQGLAGKDNEQFF . 17 TRBJ2-1 TRBV18 TRBD2
TGTGCCACCAGTGATTTGAGACTAGCGGGAGTCAATGAGCAGTTCTTC CATSDLRLAGVNEQFF . 16 TRBJ2-1 TRBV24-1 TRBD2
TGTGCCAGCAGCCCAGGGACTCCCCCCAGCTCCTACAATGAGCAGTTCTTC CASSPGTPPSSYNEQFF many 17 TRBJ2-1 TRBV5-6 .
TGCGCCAGCAGCTCAGGGCGGCGGGCGTTATCCTACGAGCAGTACTTC CASSSGRRALSYEQYF . 16 TRBJ2-7 TRBV5-1 .
TGTGCCAGCAGTTTAAGTCTTAGCAATCAGCCCCAGCATTTT CASSLSLSNQPQHF many 14 TRBJ1-5 TRBV27 .
TGTGCCAGCAGCTTAGGGCAGAGTACTAACTATGGCTACACCTTC CASSLGQSTNYGYTF few 15 TRBJ1-2 TRBV7-2 .
TGTGCCAGCACCCCCTGGGTCGGGGAGCTGTTTTTT CASTPWVGELFF few 12 TRBJ2-2 TRBV5-5 .
TGTGCCAGCACCCCAGCCCGGGATTTCTTAAATGAGCAGTTCTTC CASTPARDFLNEQFF many 15 TRBJ2-1 TRBV11-2 .
TGTGCCAGCGCCCTCGGAGGGGGGCCCGTCACCGGGGAGCTGTTTTTT CASALGGGPVTGELFF many 16 TRBJ2-2 TRBV27 .
TGTGCCAGCAGTTTTGGGTCAGGGTTCGACGAGCAGTACTTC CASSFGSGFDEQYF few 14 TRBJ2-7 TRBV12-3/TRBV12-4 .
TGTGCCAGCACCCCGGCGGGGGTCAACGAGCAGTACTTC CASTPAGVNEQYF . 13 TRBJ2-7 TRBV28 TRBD2
TGTGCCAGCAGCTGGGGACGGCTGAACACTGAAGCTTTCTTT CASSWGRLNTEAFF . 14 TRBJ1-1 TRBV13 .